Presented here are 20 T cell receptor beta chains from one specimen sequenced in a study of cytomegalovirus exposure and HLA in healthy donors. PCR primers comprised 60 Vbeta and 13 Jbeta primers. This table comes from immunoSEQ multiplex PCR, and its TCRdb copy is limited to in-frame clones, with some not included. The data hold some 220,000 clones, with around 88% observed a single time. Sequences were obtained from PBMCs. These receptors were obtained from a woman under 30 in good health and CMV-seronegative.

This clone occurred once. The chain joins TRBV29-1 to TRBJ2-7; tentative D call: TRBD1 (6 bases). V was clipped by 3 bases and J by 6 bases, with 15 bases between them. CDR1 is SQVTM, CDR2 ANQGSEA, per germline. The CDR3 loop spans 13 amino acids. CDR3 DNA: TGCAGCGTTGAGGGTCGGCAGGGGTTCGAGCAGTACTTC. As protein: CSVEGRQGFEQYF.

The chain employs TRBV7-9 and TRBJ2-2; maybe TRBD2 (7 bases). V lost 0 bases, J lost 1 base, and 9 bases lay in between. In germline, CDR1 is SEHNR, CDR2 FQNEAQ (reference sequence). This CDR3 is built from 16 residues. DNA for the CDR3: TGTGCCAGCAGCTTAGCGGGGGGGCTGAACACCGGGGAGCTGTTTTTT. It codes for CASSLAGGLNTGELFF.

The chain carries TRBV11-2 and TRBJ1-2; TRBD1 aligns across 7 bases. Germline trimming cut 5 bases from V and 2 bases from J; bases unmatched to any gene: 8. This CDR3 is 15 amino acids long. The germline gives CDR1 SGHAT, CDR2 FQNNGV. CDR3 loop: CASSTRQGENYGYTF. CDR3 DNA sequence: TGTGCCAGCAGCACTCGACAGGGCGAGAACTATGGCTACACCTTC.

V usage is TRBV6-6 and J usage is TRBJ1-2; the match to TRBD1 covers 7 bases. The V gene's germline CDR1 is MNHNY and CDR2 SVGAGI (reference sequence). This CDR3 has 15 amino acids. With V trimmed by 6 bases and J by 2 bases, 9 bases remained unmatched. The CDR3 sequence is CASRNRGSGNYGYTF. CDR3 in DNA: TGTGCCAGCAGGAACAGGGGTTCGGGGAACTATGGCTACACCTTC.

V and J are TRBV9 and TRBJ2-1; tentative D call: TRBD1 (5 bases). The CDR3 has 15 amino acids. Germline CDR1 and CDR2: SGDLS and YYNGEE. The ends were cut back, 1 base at V and 5 bases at J, with 13 bases in the middle. The CDR3 DNA follows: TGTGCCAGCAGCGTAAGCTCGGACACCAACAATGAGCAGTTCTTC. Its protein is CASSVSSDTNNEQFF.

The chain recombines TRBV10-3 with TRBJ1-3; possible D gene TRBD1, 6 bases. Trimming took 4 bases from V and 6 from J, leaving 22 bases between them. The CDR3 is made up of 17 amino acids. CDR1 and CDR2 from the germline V gene are ENHRY and SYGVKD. The CDR3 bases are TGTGCCATCAGTGCACCCCTGAGGGACACCTTATCAAACACCATATATTTT. Its translation: CAISAPLRDTLSNTIYF.

This chain connects TRBV5-6 to TRBJ1-4, with 9 bases that match TRBD1. The ends lost 4 bases at V and 7 bases at J; junction bases unmatched: 8. The length of the CDR3 is 15 residues. CDR1 is SGHDT and CDR2 is YYEEEE in the germline V gene. The CDR3 DNA sequence: TGTGCCAGCAGCGGGAGGACAGGGGTGCGTGAAAAACTGTTTTTT. It is translated as CASSGRTGVREKLFF.

The chain carries TRBV6-5 and TRBJ1-6; D is possibly TRBD1 (6 bases). Looked up from germline, CDR1 is MNHEY and CDR2 is SVGAGI. Deletions cut 2 bases from V and 4 bases from J, with 12 bases between. The CDR3 totals 16 residues. The CDR3 sequence is CASSYTDRRYNSPLHF. In DNA form, the CDR3 reads TGTGCCAGCAGTTACACGGACAGAAGATATAATTCACCCCTCCACTTT.

The V gene is TRBV10-3, the J gene TRBJ2-2; D possibly corresponds to TRBD2 (5 bases). The CDR3 sequence is 16 residues long. Per the germline V gene, CDR1 is ENHRY and CDR2 is SYGVKD. Trimming took off 0 bases at V and 4 bases at J, with 12 bases between the two ends. CDR3 sequence: CAISESVGAGTGELFF. The CDR3 DNA reads TGTGCCATCAGTGAGTCAGTGGGCGCGGGCACCGGGGAGCTGTTTTTT.

CDR3 nucleotide sequence: TGTGCCAGCAGCTTGGACGACAGGTTGAACACTGAAGCTTTCTTT. Amino acids: CASSLDDRLNTEAFF. The genes are TRBV5-5 and TRBJ1-1; maybe TRBD1 (6 bases). Germline assignment: CDR1 SGHKS and CDR2 YYEKEE (reference sequence). V was clipped by 0 bases and J by 0 bases, with 9 bases between them. The CDR3 covers 15 residues. Looking up the rest from reference TRBV5-5 and TRBJ1-1 gives the full variable domain: DAGVTQSPTHLIKTRGQQVTLRCSPISGHKSVSWYQQVLGQGPQFIFQYYEKEERGRGNFPDRFSARQFPNYSSELNVNALLLGDSALYLCASSLDDRLNTEAFFGQGTRLTVV.

This sequence joins TRBV15 and TRBJ2-3, with 7 positions matching TRBD2. The CDR3 runs 14 residues. Germline V gene data show CDR1 as LNHNV and CDR2 as YYDKDF (reference sequence). V was pared by 2 bases and J by 4 bases, with 3 bases of the junction left unmatched. CDR3 loop: CATSRSGKADTQYF. CDR3 DNA: TGTGCCACCAGCAGAAGCGGGAAGGCAGATACGCAGTATTTT.

The rearrangement uses TRBV11-2 and TRBJ2-5; a possible D gene is TRBD1 (6 bases). Germline CDR1 SGHAT, CDR2 FQNNGV. Trimming left V 1 base short and J 4 bases short, with 10 bases between. CDR3 size: 14 residues. Written as DNA, the CDR3 is TGTGCCAGCAGCTTAGGGCCCAGGGGAGAGACCCAGTACTTC. Residues: CASSLGPRGETQYF.

The CDR3 DNA reads as TGTGCCACCACGTCCGGGGACAGATTTAATTCACCCCTCCACTTT. Encoded protein: CATTSGDRFNSPLHF. The chain recombines TRBV6-5 with TRBJ1-6, with 7 bases fitting TRBD1. Germline V lookup: CDR1 MNHEY, CDR2 SVGAGI. The CDR3 contains 15 residues. The trim removed 10 bases at V and 6 bases at J, leaving 12 bases unmatched.

J is TRBJ2-7 and V is TRBV5-1, with 7 bases that match TRBD2. CDR1 SGHRS and CDR2 YFSETQ come from the germline V gene. Trimming cost V 4 bases and J 3 bases; bases outside gene matches: 10. The CDR3 is 15 residues long. The CDR3 protein is CASSPLVRESYEQYF. The CDR3 nucleotides are TGCGCCAGCAGCCCCCTTGTGCGGGAGAGCTACGAGCAGTACTTC.

V usage is TRBV19 and J usage is TRBJ2-2, with D tentatively TRBD2 (6 bases). The germline CDR1 and CDR2 sequences are LNHDA and SQIVND (reference sequence). Trimming took 5 bases from V and 0 from J, leaving 10 bases between them. This CDR3 contains 15 residues. This CDR3 is CASSWGVTNTGELFF. The DNA of the CDR3 is TGTGCCAGTAGTTGGGGGGTCACGAACACCGGGGAGCTGTTTTTT.

The chain carries TRBV2 and TRBJ2-5; 9 nucleotides align to TRBD2. This CDR3 spans 15 amino acids. V was clipped by 4 bases and J by 5 bases; unmatched bases: 8. Germline assignment: CDR1 SNHLY and CDR2 FYNNEI. The CDR3 nucleotides read TGTGCCAGCAGTGGGTATGGCGGGGGGGCGGAGACCCAGTACTTC. This sequence encodes CASSGYGGGAETQYF.

The rearrangement links TRBV15 to TRBJ1-5, with D maybe TRBD1 (5 bases). This CDR3 has 14 residues. Trimming removed 5 bases at V and 7 bases at J, with 15 bases between. The V gene's germline CDR1 is LNHNV and CDR2 YYDKDF (reference sequence). The CDR3 reads CATSEGHSGQPQHF. Here the CDR3 DNA reads TGTGCCACCAGCGAAGGACACAGCGGGCAGCCCCAGCATTTT.

The rearrangement links TRBV6-5 to TRBJ2-1; 11 bases are shared with TRBD2. Unmatched junction bases numbered 6, after V lost 0 bases and J lost 8 bases. The germline V gene has CDR1 MNHEY and CDR2 SVGAGI. The CDR3 runs 16 residues. The chain's CDR3 is CASSYSIAGGRDEQFF. In DNA, the CDR3 is TGTGCCAGCAGTTACTCGATAGCGGGGGGGCGGGATGAGCAGTTCTTC.

The chain carries TRBV11-2 and TRBJ2-1; 10 bases fit TRBD2. The V and J ends lost 4 bases and 7 bases, in that order; junction bases with no gene match: 1. The germline CDR1 and CDR2 sequences are SGHAT and FQNNGV. The CDR3 spans 13 residues. The CDR3 reads CASSWTSGNEQFF. In nucleotides, the CDR3 is TGTGCCAGCAGCTGGACTAGCGGTAATGAGCAGTTCTTC.

CDR3 sequence (DNA): TGCGCCAGCAGCCAAGATCAAGCAGGGTATGGAAACACCATATATTTT. This sequence encodes CASSQDQAGYGNTIYF. V is TRBV4-3 and J is TRBJ1-3; a possible D gene is TRBD1 (5 bases). Trimming removed 0 bases from V and 3 bases from J, with 12 bases in between. The germline V gene encodes CDR1 LGHNA and CDR2 YSLEER. CDR3 length equals 16 residues.